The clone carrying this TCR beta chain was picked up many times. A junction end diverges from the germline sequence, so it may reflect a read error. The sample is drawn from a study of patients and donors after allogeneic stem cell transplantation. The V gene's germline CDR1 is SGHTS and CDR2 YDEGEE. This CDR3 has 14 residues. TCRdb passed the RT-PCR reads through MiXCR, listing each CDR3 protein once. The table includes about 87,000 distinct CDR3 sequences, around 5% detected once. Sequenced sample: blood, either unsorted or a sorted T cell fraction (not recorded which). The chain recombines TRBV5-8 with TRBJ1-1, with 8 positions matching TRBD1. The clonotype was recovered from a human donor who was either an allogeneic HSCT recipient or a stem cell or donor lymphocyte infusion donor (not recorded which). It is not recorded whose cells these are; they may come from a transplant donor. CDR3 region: CASSLRGQAVVGIF. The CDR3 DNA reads TGTGCCAGCAGCTTACGGGGACAGGCAGTGGTCGGGATCTTT.